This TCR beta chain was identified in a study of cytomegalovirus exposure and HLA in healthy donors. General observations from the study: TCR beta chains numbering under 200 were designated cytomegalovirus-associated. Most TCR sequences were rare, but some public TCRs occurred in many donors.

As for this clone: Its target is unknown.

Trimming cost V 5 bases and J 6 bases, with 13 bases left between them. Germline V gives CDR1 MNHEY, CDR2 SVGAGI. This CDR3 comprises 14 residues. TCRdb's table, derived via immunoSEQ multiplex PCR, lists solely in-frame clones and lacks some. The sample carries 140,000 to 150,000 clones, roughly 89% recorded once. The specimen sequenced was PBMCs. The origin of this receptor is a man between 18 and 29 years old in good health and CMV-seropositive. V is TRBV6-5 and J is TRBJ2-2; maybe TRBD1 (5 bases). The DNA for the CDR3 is TGTGCCAGCAGTAACTACAGGAGCGCCGGGGAGCTGTTTTTT. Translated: CASSNYRSAGELFF.